This T cell receptor beta chain emerged from a study of Graves' ophthalmopathy and Graves' hyperthyroidism. On the study more broadly: The blood sample was drawn at first diagnosis and before any treatment.

Sampling more than 9 ml of fresh peripheral blood provided the PBMCs. Germline-derived CDR1 and CDR2 are SGHTA and FQGTGA. The CDR3 contains 17 residues. V shed 2 bases and J shed 6 bases, with 23 bases lying between them. Beta-chain TCR CDR3 regions were amplified from RNA transcripts. HTBI primers were employed in first-round RT-PCR, then a second-round multiplex PCR followed. TCRdb re-analysed the multiplex PCR reads in MiXCR, keeping a single row per CDR3 protein. This sample yields 200,000 to 300,000 distinct CDR3 sequences, of which around 45% are seen a single time; around half belongs to the top ten.

The chain links TRBV7-3 to TRBJ2-7; D is unclear. The sequencing sample was made of peripheral blood. This receptor was taken from an adult man with Graves' ophthalmopathy. The CDR3 sequence is CASSLSPGPPLSGEQYF. CDR3 bases: TGTGCCAGCAGCTTATCCCCAGGCCCGCCGCTATCTGGCGAGCAGTACTTC.